This TCR delta chain originates from a study of γδ T cells in repeated Plasmodium falciparum infection. Study summary: Donors had four controlled P. falciparum NF54 infections over around 640 days.

With V trimmed by 4 bases and J by 1 base, 14 bases remained unmatched. The CDR3 totals 20 residues. Germline lookup yields CDR1 TSWWSYY and CDR2 QGS. TCRdb ran CATT on the multiplex PCR reads. The sample contains 70,000 to 95,000 delta-chain clones, over 1.3% of which appear only once. Flow sorting of PBMC yielded separate Vgamma9/Vdelta2+ and Vdelta2-negative gammadelta T cell populations for bulk repertoire analysis. Study-wide points: Over time and infection, Vgamma9/Vdelta2+ repertoires remained highly stable and polyclonal.

This clone was observed many times. The antigen is not known. This TCR derives from a pool of human donors (malaria-infected and uninfected, not separated). Sequencing was carried out using gamma-delta T cells from blood. The rearrangement links TRDV1 to TRDJ2, with TRDD3 matching over 11 bases. CDR3 nucleotide sequence: TGTGCTCTTGGGGGGGCCTTCCCAGCTACTGGGGGATATTTGACAGCACAACTCTTCTTT. Protein: CALGGAFPATGGYLTAQLFF.